This T cell receptor (beta chain) was sequenced during a study of breast tumors, draining lymph nodes, adjacent tissues (dated by TCRdb to the mid-2010s). Context from the whole study: The study compared TCR beta repertoires across tumor, adjacent nontumor tissue and axillary lymph nodes from breast cancer patients. In human breast cancer, the study set out to evaluate how tumor, surrounding tissue and draining lymph node repertoires relate to one another and whether T cells may move between these sites. What the study reported, not specific to this receptor: Tumor and nontumor tissue repertoires were significantly more similar in luminal-like than in basal-like breast cancer. Tumors showed preferential V and J gene usage, and their T-cell repertoire diversity fell below that of lymph nodes yet above that of nontumor tissue. The conclusion that tumor T cells originate in lymph nodes was presented as consistent with a hypothesis rather than as directly demonstrated. The data were considered consistent with most tumor T cells being derived from the lymph node and subsequently expanding within tumor tissue.

In the case of this clonotype: Its antigen remains undetermined. No per-base quality is available; no much larger clone lies one base away.

Reads for this sample came from an Illumina HiSeq 2000. TCR beta chain libraries were generated by multiplex PCR amplification. The amplified TCR beta chain products were analyzed by high-throughput sequencing. TCRdb passed the public sequencing reads through fastp at Q25 and MiXCR, retaining productive beta sequences. CDR3 protein sequences are deduplicated, and each keeps its most common genes and DNA. The sample table shows about 14,000 distinct CDR3 sequences, and around 54% are seen once. The top ten clonotypes cover approximately 30% of the sample. From the germline V gene, CDR1 is SQVTM and CDR2 is ANQGSEA. The germline ends are 17 bases apart after V is trimmed by 1 base and J by 8 bases. The CDR3 measures 15 amino acids from cysteine to phenylalanine. CDR3 DNA only is kept here, 45 bases in frame from base 1. The adjacent samples were made up of nontumor breast tissue around the tumor.

The sample taken for sequencing was tumor-adjacent breast tissue. This receptor chain uses TRBV29-1 and TRBJ1-4; no D segment can be confidently identified. This TCR came from a female donor with breast cancer. Some clones in this sample may be carry-over from other donors' samples. The encoded CDR3 is CSVEAGGLGFEKLFF. The DNA sequence follows: TGCAGCGTTGAAGCGGGTGGTTTAGGGTTCGAAAAACTGTTTTTT.